This is a list of T cell receptor beta chains from one sample in a study of CD8 T cells in ankylosing spondylitis. TCRdb re-called the 5' RACE reads through MiXCR, storing one row per CDR3 protein. The sample includes hundreds of thousands of distinct CDR3 sequences, roughly 17% seen only once; the top ten take 0.95% to 1.1%. Input material: blood, either unsorted or a sorted T cell fraction (not recorded which). The source is a male donor with ankylosing spondylitis. Each CDR3 is given with its conserved first and last residue. D genes are given only for firm matches. A clone size is listed for some rows: how often the clone was seen (once, few, many), or a class if it is expanded.

d_gene: NA; v_gene: TRBV4-2; abundance: NA; j_gene: TRBJ2-4; CDR3aa: CASSQGPDIAKNIQYF; CDR3nt: TGTGCCAGCAGCCAAGGTCCGGATATAGCCAAAAACATTCAGTACTTC
d_gene: TRBD1; v_gene: TRBV20-1; abundance: few; j_gene: TRBJ2-7; CDR3aa: CSAHGGQGFYEQYF; CDR3nt: TGCAGTGCCCACGGTGGACAGGGGTTCTACGAGCAGTACTTC
d_gene: NA; v_gene: TRBV5-1; abundance: NA; j_gene: TRBJ2-3; CDR3aa: CASQLTGTPGADTQYF; CDR3nt: TGCGCCAGCCAACTCACCGGGACTCCTGGGGCAGATACGCAGTATTTT
d_gene: NA; v_gene: TRBV29-1; abundance: NA; j_gene: TRBJ2-1; CDR3aa: CSGGSGSYNEQFF; CDR3nt: TGCAGCGGAGGAAGCGGGTCCTACAATGAGCAGTTCTTC
d_gene: NA; v_gene: TRBV20-1; abundance: NA; j_gene: TRBJ1-6; CDR3aa: CSARDRSPLHF; CDR3nt: TGCAGTGCTAGAGATCGATCACCCCTCCACTTT
d_gene: TRBD2; v_gene: TRBV5-1; abundance: few; j_gene: TRBJ2-7; CDR3aa: CASSTGGGYEQYF; CDR3nt: TGCGCCAGCAGTACCGGGGGGGGGTACGAGCAGTACTTC
d_gene: NA; v_gene: TRBV25-1; abundance: many; j_gene: TRBJ1-6; CDR3aa: CASSDAYNSPLHF; CDR3nt: TGTGCCAGCAGTGACGCATACAATTCACCCCTCCACTTT
d_gene: NA; v_gene: TRBV6-1; abundance: NA; j_gene: TRBJ1-3; CDR3aa: CALGNRLSGNTIYF; CDR3nt: TGTGCCCTAGGGAACAGGCTCTCTGGAAACACCATATATTTT
d_gene: NA; v_gene: TRBV5-8; abundance: few; j_gene: TRBJ1-6; CDR3aa: CASSLEGLGNSPLHF; CDR3nt: TGTGCCAGCAGCTTGGAGGGTCTTGGAAATTCACCCCTCCACTTT
d_gene: NA; v_gene: TRBV5-6; abundance: NA; j_gene: TRBJ2-2; CDR3aa: CASSASDGGYTGELFF; CDR3nt: TGTGCCAGCAGCGCATCAGACGGAGGGTACACCGGGGAGCTGTTTTTT
d_gene: NA; v_gene: TRBV29-1; abundance: NA; j_gene: TRBJ2-5; CDR3aa: CSVSHWGGLETQYF; CDR3nt: TGCAGCGTTAGTCATTGGGGGGGGCTGGAGACCCAGTACTTC
d_gene: TRBD2; v_gene: TRBV4-1; abundance: many; j_gene: TRBJ2-1; CDR3aa: CASSHLWTRKYNEQFF; CDR3nt: TGCGCCAGCAGCCACCTTTGGACTAGGAAATACAATGAGCAGTTCTTC
d_gene: NA; v_gene: TRBV5-5; abundance: NA; j_gene: TRBJ1-2; CDR3aa: CASSTTDRIYGYTF; CDR3nt: TGTGCCAGCAGCACAACCGACAGGATTTATGGCTACACCTTC
d_gene: TRBD1; v_gene: TRBV6-5; abundance: few; j_gene: TRBJ2-5; CDR3aa: CASSSTGGSQYF; CDR3nt: TGTGCCAGCAGCTCTACAGGGGGCTCCCAGTACTTC
d_gene: TRBD2; v_gene: TRBV7-2; abundance: few; j_gene: TRBJ2-2; CDR3aa: CAGSGGANTGELFF; CDR3nt: TGTGCCGGCTCGGGGGGTGCGAACACCGGGGAGCTGTTTTTT
d_gene: NA; v_gene: TRBV20-1; abundance: NA; j_gene: TRBJ2-5; CDR3aa: CSADRGDQETLYF; CDR3nt: TGCAGTGCTGATAGGGGGGACCAAGAGACCCTGTACTTC
d_gene: NA; v_gene: TRBV12-3/TRBV12-4; abundance: many; j_gene: TRBJ2-1; CDR3aa: CASSPLSSSIPLVF; CDR3nt: TGTGCCAGCAGCCCCCTGAGTAGCTCGATCCCATTGGTCTTC
d_gene: TRBD2; v_gene: TRBV6-2/TRBV6-3; abundance: NA; j_gene: TRBJ2-1; CDR3aa: CASSYGSGSGRNEQFF; CDR3nt: TGTGCCAGCAGTTACGGAAGCGGGAGTGGTAGGAATGAGCAGTTCTTC
d_gene: TRBD2; v_gene: TRBV9; abundance: NA; j_gene: TRBJ2-3; CDR3aa: CASSVATSPGGTQYF; CDR3nt: TGTGCCAGCAGCGTAGCTACTAGCCCGGGGGGAACGCAGTATTTT
d_gene: NA; v_gene: TRBV6-1; abundance: NA; j_gene: TRBJ1-2; CDR3aa: CASRRDNNYGYTF; CDR3nt: TGTGCCAGCAGACGGGACAATAACTATGGCTACACCTTC
d_gene: TRBD2; v_gene: TRBV9; abundance: many; j_gene: TRBJ2-7; CDR3aa: CASSPPGTSGRGHEQYF; CDR3nt: TGTGCCAGCAGCCCACCCGGGACTAGCGGGAGGGGGCACGAGCAGTACTTC
d_gene: TRBD1; v_gene: TRBV11-2; abundance: NA; j_gene: TRBJ2-3; CDR3aa: CASSPGQGRRLSTDTQYF; CDR3nt: TGTGCCAGCAGCCCTGGACAGGGGAGGCGTCTTAGTACAGATACGCAGTATTTT
d_gene: NA; v_gene: TRBV27; abundance: many; j_gene: TRBJ2-7; CDR3aa: CASSLGHEQYF; CDR3nt: TGTGCCAGCAGTCTAGGACACGAGCAGTACTTC
d_gene: NA; v_gene: TRBV20-1; abundance: NA; j_gene: TRBJ2-7; CDR3aa: CSARGDTEQYF; CDR3nt: TGCAGTGCTAGGGGGGACACCGAGCAGTACTTC
d_gene: TRBD2; v_gene: TRBV12-3/TRBV12-4; abundance: few; j_gene: TRBJ2-7; CDR3aa: CASSSNRLAGPYEQYF; CDR3nt: TGTGCCAGCAGTTCCAATCGACTAGCGGGTCCCTACGAGCAGTACTTC
d_gene: NA; v_gene: TRBV2; abundance: few; j_gene: TRBJ1-2; CDR3aa: CASRPGTVKGYTF; CDR3nt: TGTGCCAGCAGACCCGGGACGGTCAAGGGCTACACCTTC
d_gene: NA; v_gene: TRBV15; abundance: NA; j_gene: TRBJ2-7; CDR3aa: CATSRGGSWGYEQYF; CDR3nt: TGTGCCACCAGCAGAGGTGGTAGTTGGGGCTACGAGCAGTACTTC
d_gene: NA; v_gene: TRBV20-1; abundance: NA; j_gene: TRBJ2-1; CDR3aa: CSARQVSLNEQFF; CDR3nt: TGCAGTGCTAGGCAGGTCTCACTCAATGAGCAGTTCTTC
d_gene: NA; v_gene: TRBV20-1; abundance: NA; j_gene: TRBJ2-4; CDR3aa: CSARRINIQYF; CDR3nt: TGCAGTGCCCGTCGGATAAACATTCAGTACTTC
d_gene: TRBD1; v_gene: TRBV12-3/TRBV12-4; abundance: NA; j_gene: TRBJ1-5; CDR3aa: CASSPRDRPSNQPQHF; CDR3nt: TGTGCCAGCAGTCCAAGGGACAGGCCTAGCAATCAGCCCCAGCATTTT
d_gene: NA; v_gene: TRBV6-5; abundance: NA; j_gene: TRBJ2-5; CDR3aa: CASSSGQLYQETQYF; CDR3nt: TGTGCCAGCAGTTCCGGACAGCTGTACCAAGAGACCCAGTACTTC
d_gene: NA; v_gene: TRBV5-1; abundance: NA; j_gene: TRBJ2-6; CDR3aa: CASSLDRVSGANVLTF; CDR3nt: TGCGCCAGCAGCTTGGACAGGGTGTCTGGGGCCAACGTCCTGACTTTC
d_gene: NA; v_gene: TRBV7-9; abundance: many; j_gene: TRBJ2-1; CDR3aa: CASSIQGPYNEQFF; CDR3nt: TGTGCCAGCAGCATACAGGGACCTTACAATGAGCAGTTCTTC
d_gene: NA; v_gene: TRBV6-1; abundance: few; j_gene: TRBJ1-3; CDR3aa: CASTWRGGNTIYF; CDR3nt: TGTGCCAGCACGTGGCGGGGTGGAAACACCATATATTTT
d_gene: NA; v_gene: TRBV28; abundance: NA; j_gene: TRBJ2-3; CDR3aa: CASTAGWGTQYF; CDR3nt: TGTGCCAGCACCGCCGGTTGGGGTACGCAGTATTTT
d_gene: NA; v_gene: TRBV11-2; abundance: many; j_gene: TRBJ2-3; CDR3aa: CASSLDGGTDTQYF; CDR3nt: TGTGCCAGCAGCTTGGACGGGGGCACAGATACGCAGTATTTT
d_gene: NA; v_gene: TRBV6-1; abundance: NA; j_gene: TRBJ1-2; CDR3aa: CASSRAARHVMTYGYTF; CDR3nt: TGTGCCAGCAGCCGCGCCGCCCGACATGTAATGACCTATGGCTACACCTTC
d_gene: TRBD2; v_gene: TRBV4-2; abundance: many; j_gene: TRBJ2-4; CDR3aa: CASSQEELAGSKNIQYF; CDR3nt: TGTGCCAGCAGCCAAGAGGAACTAGCGGGGTCCAAAAACATTCAGTACTTC
d_gene: NA; v_gene: TRBV6-2/TRBV6-3; abundance: NA; j_gene: TRBJ2-7; CDR3aa: CASKVGGPGEQYF; CDR3nt: TGTGCCAGCAAAGTGGGAGGCCCCGGCGAGCAGTACTTC
d_gene: NA; v_gene: TRBV20-1; abundance: NA; j_gene: TRBJ1-6; CDR3aa: CSAAPPRGTYSPLHF; CDR3nt: TGCAGTGCCGCACCACCCAGGGGTACATATTCACCCCTCCACTTT
d_gene: TRBD1; v_gene: TRBV5-5; abundance: NA; j_gene: TRBJ1-6; CDR3aa: CASSWDSNSPLHF; CDR3nt: TGTGCCAGCAGCTGGGACAGTAATTCACCCCTCCACTTT
d_gene: TRBD2; v_gene: TRBV12-3/TRBV12-4; abundance: many; j_gene: TRBJ2-1; CDR3aa: CASSHTSGGASEQFF; CDR3nt: TGTGCCAGCAGTCATACTAGCGGGGGGGCCAGTGAGCAGTTCTTC